The present entry profiles one TCR beta chain with its context. No antigen is known for it. This entry belongs to a study of cytomegalovirus exposure and HLA in healthy donors. At the level of the study: The roughly 670 first-cohort repertoires shared a platform with the 130 or so validation repertoires, as reported in a later analysis. Study results and caveats: Among the CMV-associated chains, a few were confirmed in vitro as specific for CMV antigens.

Germline values: CDR1 SNHLY, CDR2 FYNNEI. The CDR3 consists of 16 residues. Trimming removed 4 bases from V and 5 bases from J; junction bases left unmatched: 11. TCRdb keeps only in-frame clones here, not all; method: immunoSEQ multiplex PCR. The sample lists about 73,000 clones; approximately 95% were seen once. Among the 110 or so subjects of the validation cohort, separate from the approximately 700-subject first cohort, were the donors. The chain carries TRBV2 and TRBJ2-1; 7 bases map to TRBD2. Sequencing was performed on PBMCs. The receptor was isolated from a young man in good health and CMV-seronegative. The CDR3 coding sequence is TGTGCCAGCAGTGGATGGTTGGGGGGGGGAAACAATGAGCAGTTCTTC. The encoded protein is CASSGWLGGGNNEQFF.